This T cell receptor (beta chain) was recovered during a study of vaccination and CD4 T cells after COVID-19. Study-level information: Cultures serving as controls received a peptide pool (CEFX or HIV-1 Nef) or no peptide.

About this clonotype: Its target is unknown.

Sequencing of the DNA from cultured CD4+ T cells was carried out with the Oncomine TCR Beta short-read assay. Scientists extracted genomic DNA from CD4+ T cells grown in culture. TCRdb recomputed calls from the PCR reads with MiXCR, one row per CDR3 protein. This table holds about 9,300 distinct CDR3 sequences, under 40% found once. Regarding the study as a whole: Relatively small numbers of convalescent patients were studied, with no early post-infection timepoints included.

The CDR3 is 14 amino acids. Germline loops: CDR1 LNHDA, CDR2 SQIVND (reference sequence). V lost 5 bases and J lost 2, with 11 bases in between. Treatment described: roughly 11-day PBMC culture with coronavirus spike peptide pools or control peptides (ViraFEST assay). Investigators obtained the unexposed donor's CD4+ T cells before the COVID-19 pandemic (2011-2018). The chain uses TRBV19 and TRBJ2-3, with a possible D match to TRBD2 (6 bases). Sample: CD4+ T cells from blood, cultured in vitro. The sequence was collected from a human donor in good health. The CDR3 DNA reads TGTGCCAGTAGTCTGCGGGGAAACACAGATACGCAGTATTTT. This sequence encodes CASSLRGNTDTQYF. Using reference TRBV19 and TRBJ2-3 for the parts outside the CDR3, the full variable domain is DGGITQSPKYLFRKEGQNVTLSCEQNLNHDAMYWYRQDPGQGLRLIYYSQIVNDFQKGDIAEGYSVSREKKESFPLTVTSAQKNPTAFYLCASSLRGNTDTQYFGPGTRLTVL.